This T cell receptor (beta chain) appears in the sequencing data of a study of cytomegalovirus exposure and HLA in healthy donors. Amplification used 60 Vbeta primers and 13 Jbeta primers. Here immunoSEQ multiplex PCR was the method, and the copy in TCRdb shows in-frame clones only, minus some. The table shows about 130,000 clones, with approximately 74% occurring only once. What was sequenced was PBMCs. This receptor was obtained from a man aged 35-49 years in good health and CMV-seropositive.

This CDR3 is CASTTKLAGSSFF. The CDR3 coding sequence is TGTGCCAGCACCACAAAACTGGCGGGATCCTCGTTCTTC. V and J are TRBV6-6 and TRBJ2-1, with a tentative D call TRBD2 (6 bases). The germline V gene encodes CDR1 MNHNY and CDR2 SVGAGI (reference sequence). This CDR3 has 13 residues. Deletions cut 7 bases from V and 15 bases from J, with 22 bases between.